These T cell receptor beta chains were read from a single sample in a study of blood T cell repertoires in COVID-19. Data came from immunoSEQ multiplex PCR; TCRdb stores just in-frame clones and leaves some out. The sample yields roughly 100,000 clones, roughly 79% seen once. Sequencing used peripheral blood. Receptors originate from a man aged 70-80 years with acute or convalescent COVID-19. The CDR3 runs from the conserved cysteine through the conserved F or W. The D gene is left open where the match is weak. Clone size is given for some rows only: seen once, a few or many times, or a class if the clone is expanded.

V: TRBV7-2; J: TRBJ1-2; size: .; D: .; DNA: TGTGCCAGCAGCTCACAGGGTTCCTATGGCTACACCTTC; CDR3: CASSSQGSYGYTF
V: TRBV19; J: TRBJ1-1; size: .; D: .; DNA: TGTGCCAGTAGCCCTCTTATTCAGGGGTCGGGCACTGAAGCTTTCTTT; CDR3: CASSPLIQGSGTEAFF
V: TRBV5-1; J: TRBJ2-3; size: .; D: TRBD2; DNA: TGCGCCAGCAGCACGGGACTAGCGGGGGTAAATACGCAGTATTTT; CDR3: CASSTGLAGVNTQYF
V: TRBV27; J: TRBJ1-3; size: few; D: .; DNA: TGTGCCAGCAGTAGGCAGGGTGGAAACACCATATATTTT; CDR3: CASSRQGGNTIYF
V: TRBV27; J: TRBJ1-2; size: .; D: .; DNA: TGTGCCAGCAGTTTAACACAGGGAAACTATGGCTACACCTTC; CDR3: CASSLTQGNYGYTF
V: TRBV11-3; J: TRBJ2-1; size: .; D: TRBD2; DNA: TGTGCCAGCAGCTTAGGACTAGCGGGAGGAAAGAATGAGCAGTTCTTC; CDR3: CASSLGLAGGKNEQFF
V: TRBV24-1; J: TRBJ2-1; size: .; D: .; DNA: TGTGCCACCAGTCCCCCCCCCGGGAATCCCGGTGAGCAGTTCTTC; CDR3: CATSPPPGNPGEQFF
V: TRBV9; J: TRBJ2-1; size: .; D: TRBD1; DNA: TGTGCCAGCAGCGTAGCGTCGACAGGGCCCTACAATGAGCAGTTCTTC; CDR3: CASSVASTGPYNEQFF
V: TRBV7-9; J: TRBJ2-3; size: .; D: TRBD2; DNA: TGTGCCAGCAGCGAGAGAGGGACTACTATCACAGATACGCAGTATTTT; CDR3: CASSERGTTITDTQYF
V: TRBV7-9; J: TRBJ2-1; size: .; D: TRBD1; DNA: TGTGCCAGCAGCTCGACAGGGCGTTCAGTTGAGCAGTTCTTC; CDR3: CASSSTGRSVEQFF
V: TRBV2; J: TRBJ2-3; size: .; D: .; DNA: TGTGCCAGCAGTTTCAGGGATACAGATACGCAGTATTTT; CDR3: CASSFRDTDTQYF
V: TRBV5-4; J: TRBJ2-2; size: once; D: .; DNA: TGTGCCATCGGGAACACCGGGGAGCTGTTTTTT; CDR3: CAIGNTGELFF
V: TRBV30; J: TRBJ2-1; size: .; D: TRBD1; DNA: TGTGCCTGGAACCGGGACAGTAGCGACAATGAGCAGTTCTTC; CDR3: CAWNRDSSDNEQFF
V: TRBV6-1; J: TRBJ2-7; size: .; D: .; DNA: TGTGCCAGCAGTGAACTGACAGGCCCCTACGAGCAGTACTTC; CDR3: CASSELTGPYEQYF
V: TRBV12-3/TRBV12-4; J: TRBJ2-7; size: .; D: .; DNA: TGTGCCAGCAGTTTCCCCGCGGAGGAGCAGTACTTC; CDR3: CASSFPAEEQYF
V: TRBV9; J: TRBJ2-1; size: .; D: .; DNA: TGTGCCAGCAGCCCCGAGGACATCAACAATGAGCAGTTCTTC; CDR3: CASSPEDINNEQFF
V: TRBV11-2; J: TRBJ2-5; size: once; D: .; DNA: TGTGCCAGCAGCCTCGATTTTGTGGGGCCCCAGGAGACCCAGTACTTC; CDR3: CASSLDFVGPQETQYF
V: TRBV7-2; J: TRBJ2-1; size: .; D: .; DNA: TGTGCCAGCAGCTTAGGCCCTTACGGGGGTCTGCGGAATGAGCAGTTCTTC; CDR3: CASSLGPYGGLRNEQFF
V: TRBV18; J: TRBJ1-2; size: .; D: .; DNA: TGTGCCAGCTCACAGGGAGCTTCGATCTATGGCTACACCTTC; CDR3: CASSQGASIYGYTF
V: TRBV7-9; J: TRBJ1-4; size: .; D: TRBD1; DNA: TGTGCCAGCAGTTGGACAGGGGGTAATGAAAAACTGTTTTTT; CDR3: CASSWTGGNEKLFF
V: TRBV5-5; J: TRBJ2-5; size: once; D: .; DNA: TGTGCCAGCAGCTTGGATCCCTCCCGGGAGACCCAGTACTTC; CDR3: CASSLDPSRETQYF
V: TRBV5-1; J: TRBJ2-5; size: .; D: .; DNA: TGCGCCAGCAGCTTGGCGGGACTTGCTTCCGAGACCCAGTACTTC; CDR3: CASSLAGLASETQYF
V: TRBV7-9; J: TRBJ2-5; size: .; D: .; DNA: TGTGCCAGCAGCTTAATGGGAGGAGAGACCCAGTACTTC; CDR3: CASSLMGGETQYF
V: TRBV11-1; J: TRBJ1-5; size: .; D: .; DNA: TGTGCCAGCAGCCCGGGCCCGGGGGGGCCCCAGCATTTT; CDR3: CASSPGPGGPQHF
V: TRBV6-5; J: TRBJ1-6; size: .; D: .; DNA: TGTGCCAGCAGTTACTCCACCAGGGATAATTCACCCCTCCACTTT; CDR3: CASSYSTRDNSPLHF